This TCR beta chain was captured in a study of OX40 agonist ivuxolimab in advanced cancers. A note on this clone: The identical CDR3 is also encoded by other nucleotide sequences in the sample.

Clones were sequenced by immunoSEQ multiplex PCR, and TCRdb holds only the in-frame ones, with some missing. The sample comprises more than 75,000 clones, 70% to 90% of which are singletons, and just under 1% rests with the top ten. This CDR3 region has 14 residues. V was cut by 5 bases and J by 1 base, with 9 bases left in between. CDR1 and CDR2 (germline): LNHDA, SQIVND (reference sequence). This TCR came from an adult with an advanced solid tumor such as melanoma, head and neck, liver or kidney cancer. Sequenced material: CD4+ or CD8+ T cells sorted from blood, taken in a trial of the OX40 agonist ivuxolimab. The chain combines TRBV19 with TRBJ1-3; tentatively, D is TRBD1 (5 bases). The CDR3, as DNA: TGTGCCAGTAGTTCTGGGACTTCTGGAAACACCATATATTTT. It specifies CASSSGTSGNTIYF.